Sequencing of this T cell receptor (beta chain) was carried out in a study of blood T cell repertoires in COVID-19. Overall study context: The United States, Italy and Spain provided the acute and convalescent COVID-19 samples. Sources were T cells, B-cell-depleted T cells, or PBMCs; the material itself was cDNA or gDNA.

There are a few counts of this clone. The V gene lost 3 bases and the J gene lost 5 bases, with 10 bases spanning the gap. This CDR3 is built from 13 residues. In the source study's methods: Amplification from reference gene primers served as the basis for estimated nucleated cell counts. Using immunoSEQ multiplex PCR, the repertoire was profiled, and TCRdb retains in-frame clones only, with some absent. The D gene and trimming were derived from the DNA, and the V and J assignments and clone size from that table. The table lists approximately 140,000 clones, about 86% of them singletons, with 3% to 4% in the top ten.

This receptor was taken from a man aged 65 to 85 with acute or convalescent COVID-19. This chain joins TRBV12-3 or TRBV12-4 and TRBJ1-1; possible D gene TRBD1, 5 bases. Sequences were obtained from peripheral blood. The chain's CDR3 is CASSFHQGTEAFF. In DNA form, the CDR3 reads TGTGCCAGCAGTTTCCACCAGGGAACTGAAGCTTTCTTT.